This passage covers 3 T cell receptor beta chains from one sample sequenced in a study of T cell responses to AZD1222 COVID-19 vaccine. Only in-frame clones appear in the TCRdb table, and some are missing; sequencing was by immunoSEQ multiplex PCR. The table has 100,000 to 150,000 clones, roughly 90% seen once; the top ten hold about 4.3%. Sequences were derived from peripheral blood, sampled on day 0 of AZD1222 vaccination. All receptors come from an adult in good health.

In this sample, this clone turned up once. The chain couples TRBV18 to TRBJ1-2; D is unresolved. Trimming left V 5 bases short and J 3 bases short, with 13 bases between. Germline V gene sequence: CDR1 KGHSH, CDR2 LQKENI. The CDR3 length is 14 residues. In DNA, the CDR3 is TGTGCCAGCTCATCCTCAGCTGGAGACTATGGCTACACCTTC. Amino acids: CASSSSAGDYGYTF.

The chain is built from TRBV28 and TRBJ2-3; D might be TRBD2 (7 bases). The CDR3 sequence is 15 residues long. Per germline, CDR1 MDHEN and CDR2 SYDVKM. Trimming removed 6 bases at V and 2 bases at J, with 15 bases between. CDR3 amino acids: CASRGGGSYTDTQYF. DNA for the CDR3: TGTGCCAGCAGGGGAGGGGGGAGCTACACAGATACGCAGTATTTT. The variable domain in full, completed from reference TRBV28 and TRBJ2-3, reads DVKVTQSSRYLVKRTGEKVFLECVQDMDHENMFWYRQDPGLGLRLIYFSYDVKMKEKGDIPEGYSVSREKKERFSLILESASTNQTSMYLCASRGGGSYTDTQYFGPGTRLTVL.

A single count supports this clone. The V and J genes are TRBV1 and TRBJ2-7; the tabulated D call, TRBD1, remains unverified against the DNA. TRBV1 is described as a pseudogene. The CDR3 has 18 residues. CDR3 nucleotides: TGCACCAGCAGCCAAGCGCCCCCGGACCCCCTGACAGGGGCCGAGCAGTACTTC. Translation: CTSSQAPPDPLTGAEQYF.